The 26 T cell receptor beta chains reported below all come from one sample, sequenced in a study of shared clonotypes between healthy human individuals. The method was immunoSEQ multiplex PCR; TCRdb's version includes in-frame clones alone and lacks a portion of them. The sample shows some 2,000,000 clones, 90% to 95% of them seen only once. Sequenced input: naive CD4+ T cells sorted from blood. Described subset: CD45RA+ positively selected. These receptors all stem from a man between 18 and 35 years old in good health.

The rearrangement joins TRBV6-1 to TRBJ2-7; no firm D call. Germline-derived CDR1 and CDR2 are MNHNS and SASEGT. Deletions cut 0 bases from V and 2 bases from J, with 8 bases between. This CDR3 region has 14 residues. The CDR3 is CASSEAPLAYEQYF. In DNA form, the CDR3 reads TGTGCCAGCAGTGAAGCGCCATTGGCCTACGAGCAGTACTTC.

The CDR3 DNA follows: TGTGCCAGCAGTTTAGAGGACAGCCGTGCCACCTTC. As protein: CASSLEDSRATF. The rearrangement joins TRBV28 to TRBJ1-2, with D perhaps matching TRBD1 (6 bases). Trimming removed 2 bases at V and 13 bases at J, with 14 bases between. The CDR3 is 12 amino acids. CDR1 and CDR2 (germline): MDHEN, SYDVKM.

As DNA, the CDR3 is TGTGCCTGGCCCCGGGACAGGGGAAACACCATATATTTT. Translation: CAWPRDRGNTIYF. The chain employs TRBV30 and TRBJ1-3, with 8 bases that match TRBD1. J gave up 4 bases and V 5 bases, and 4 bases lay outside the gene matches. The germline CDR1 and CDR2 sequences are GTSNPN and SVGIG (reference sequence). CDR3 length: 13 residues.

This clone appeared many times. Different DNA sequences within this sample yield the same CDR3. This rearrangement joins TRBV30 to TRBJ1-5, with a tentative D call TRBD1 (5 bases). Trimming shortened V by 5 bases and J by 5 bases, and 13 bases separated the two germline ends. The CDR3 is made up of 13 amino acids. CDR1 and CDR2 (germline): GTSNPN, SVGIG (reference sequence). The CDR3 sequence is CAWQPGRDQPQHF. The CDR3 DNA follows: TGTGCCTGGCAACCGGGACGGGATCAGCCCCAGCATTTT.

The CDR3 sequence is CASSLEQFYSNQPQHF. CDR3 sequence (DNA): TGCGCCAGCAGCTTGGAACAGTTCTATAGCAATCAGCCCCAGCATTTT. The rearrangement joins TRBV5-1 to TRBJ1-5; D unresolved. Germline CDR1 and CDR2: SGHRS and YFSETQ. The CDR3 length is 16 residues. V lost 0 bases and J lost 0, with 10 bases in between.

The chain joins TRBV4-2 to TRBJ1-5, with D hard to call. The V end was cut by 4 bases, the J end by 5 bases, with 12 bases between. The CDR3 consists of 14 residues. Germline lookup yields CDR1 LGHNA and CDR2 YNFKEQ. Here the CDR3 DNA reads TGTGCCAGCAGCCGAGACGCCAGCGATCAGCCCCAGCATTTT. Its translation is CASSRDASDQPQHF.

The rearrangement uses TRBV30 and TRBJ2-7; D remains unclear. Trimming stripped 2 bases from V and 0 bases from J, with 14 bases between. This CDR3 has 15 amino acids. Germline V gives CDR1 GTSNPN, CDR2 SVGIG (reference sequence). CDR3: CAWSRVPTSSYEQYF. In DNA form, the CDR3 reads TGTGCCTGGAGTAGGGTACCTACAAGCTCCTACGAGCAGTACTTC.

The gene calls are TRBV9 and TRBJ2-3; D remains unclear. The germline CDR1 and CDR2 sequences are SGDLS and YYNGEE. This CDR3 spans 11 amino acids. With 3 bases removed from V and 9 bases from J, the gap between germline ends came to 8 bases. The CDR3 sequence is CASSAALTQYF. The CDR3 coding sequence is TGTGCCAGCAGCGCGGCTTTGACGCAGTATTTT.

The chain uses TRBV15 and TRBJ2-4, with D perhaps assigned TRBD1 or TRBD2 (5 bases each). Per germline, CDR1 LNHNV and CDR2 YYDKDF (reference sequence). This CDR3 is 16 amino acids long. Trimming shortened V by 5 bases and J by 2 bases, and 16 bases separated the two germline ends. The CDR3 nucleotides read TGTGCCACCAGCCCCTATCCGGGACCGACCAAAAACATTCAGTACTTC. Amino acid sequence: CATSPYPGPTKNIQYF.

The gene calls are TRBV10-1 and TRBJ2-3, with no clear D. V lost 4 bases, J lost 2 bases, and 4 bases lay in between. The CDR3 totals 12 residues. Germline loops: CDR1 WNHNN, CDR2 SYGVQD (reference sequence). CDR3 coding DNA: TGCGCCAGCAGTGCGAACACAGATACGCAGTATTTT. As protein: CASSANTDTQYF.

This chain uses TRBV21-1 with TRBJ2-5; TRBD1 is taken as the D call from the table, unchecked against the DNA. TRBV21-1 is noted as a pseudogene. The CDR3 totals 15 residues. The CDR3 spells CASSKRDRPEETQYF. CDR3 sequence (DNA): TGTGCCAGCAGCAAAAGAGACAGACCCGAAGAGACCCAGTACTTC.

This chain joins TRBV11-2 and TRBJ2-7; 8 bases are shared with TRBD2. The junction had 22 bases not matched to a gene; V was cut back by 4 bases and J by 5 bases. Per the germline V gene, CDR1 is SGHAT and CDR2 is FQNNGV. This CDR3 comprises 19 residues. CDR3 sequence reads: CASSSIRFSPGLGLHEQYF. The CDR3 region has the DNA TGTGCCAGCAGCTCGATCCGATTCTCCCCGGGACTAGGACTTCACGAGCAGTACTTC. Full variable domain (outside the CDR3, taken from reference TRBV11-2 and TRBJ2-7): EAGVAQSPRYKIIEKRQSVAFWCNPISGHATLYWYQQILGQGPKLLIQFQNNGVVDDSQLPKDRFSAERLKGVDSTLKIQPAKLEDSAVYLCASSSIRFSPGLGLHEQYFGPGTRLTVT.

As for this clone: Other DNA sequences in this sample translate to the same CDR3. The chain is built from TRBV5-4 and TRBJ1-2, with 9 bases aligning to TRBD1. The CDR3 length is 15 residues. V lost 0 bases to trimming and J lost 4 bases; unmatched junction nucleotides: 4. CDR1 and CDR2 (germline): SGHNT, YYREEE (reference sequence). The CDR3: CASSLVGQGSYGYTF. CDR3 nucleotide sequence: TGTGCCAGCAGCTTGGTTGGACAGGGGTCCTATGGCTACACCTTC. The full variable domain, rest sourced from reference TRBV5-4 and TRBJ1-2, is ETGVTQSPTHLIKTRGQQVTLRCSSQSGHNTVSWYQQALGQGPQFIFQYYREEENGRGNFPPRFSGLQFPNYSSELNVNALELDDSALYLCASSLVGQGSYGYTFGSGTRLTVV.

The J gene is TRBJ2-4, the V gene TRBV2; the match to TRBD2 covers 8 bases. Germline CDR1 is SNHLY and CDR2 is FYNNEI. Trimming at V came to 2 bases and at J to 3 bases, leaving 6 bases not matched to a gene. The CDR3 loop spans 16 amino acids. The CDR3 spells CASSEFIGTSKNIQYF. CDR3 DNA: TGTGCCAGCAGTGAATTTATTGGGACTAGCAAAAACATTCAGTACTTC. The full variable domain, rest sourced from reference TRBV2 and TRBJ2-4, is EPEVTQTPSHQVTQMGQEVILRCVPISNHLYFYWYRQILGQKVEFLVSFYNNEISEKSEIFDDQFSVERPDGSNFTLKIRSTKLEDSAMYFCASSEFIGTSKNIQYFGAGTRLSVL.

The chain uses TRBV7-9 and TRBJ1-3; TRBD1 aligns across 8 bases. There are 15 residues in the CDR3. V dropped 5 bases and J dropped 4; count of bases not matched to a gene: 7. CDR1 is SEHNR, CDR2 FQNEAQ, per germline (reference sequence). CDR3 coding DNA: TGTGCCAGCAGCGCCGGGACAGGAGGAGGAAACACCATATATTTT. Amino acid sequence: CASSAGTGGGNTIYF. The entire variable domain, with the rest obtained from reference TRBV7-9 and TRBJ1-3, is as follows: DTGVSQNPRHKITKRGQNVTFRCDPISEHNRLYWYRQTLGQGPEFLTYFQNEAQLEKSRLLSDRFSAERPKGSFSTLEIQRTEQGDSAMYLCASSAGTGGGNTIYFGEGSWLTVV.

A note on this clone: The same CDR3 arises from other DNA sequences in this sample as well. The chain is built from TRBV7-9 and TRBJ2-3; 8 bases fit TRBD1. Trimming cost V 5 bases and J 2 bases; bases outside gene matches: 6. This CDR3 has 15 amino acids. Looked up from germline, CDR1 is SEHNR and CDR2 is FQNEAQ (reference sequence). CDR3 sequence reads: CASSTGQGITDTQYF. CDR3 sequence (DNA): TGTGCCAGCAGCACAGGACAGGGCATCACAGATACGCAGTATTTT.

The CDR3 loop is CASSETWTQYF. The CDR3 region has the DNA TGTGCCAGCAGTGAAACCTGGACCCAGTACTTC. The V gene is TRBV2, the J gene TRBJ2-5; D remains ambiguous. V was trimmed by 2 bases and J by 7 bases, leaving 5 bases between them. The CDR3 has 11 residues. Germline V lookup: CDR1 SNHLY, CDR2 FYNNEI.

V is TRBV4-1 and J is TRBJ1-1; no reliable D call. Germline loops: CDR1 MGHRA, CDR2 YSYEKL. CDR3 length: 13 residues. The V gene lost 0 bases and the J gene lost 4 bases, with 6 bases spanning the gap. CDR3 DNA: TGCGCCAGCAGCCAAGAAGAGGGCACTGAAGCTTTCTTT. As protein: CASSQEEGTEAFF.

The rearrangement uses TRBV30 and TRBJ2-2; D unresolved. V was trimmed by 0 bases and J by 4 bases, leaving 12 bases between them. This CDR3 contains 15 residues. CDR1 and CDR2 (germline): GTSNPN, SVGIG (reference sequence). CDR3 DNA: TGTGCCTGGAGTGTATCTCTGAGGAGCACCGGGGAGCTGTTTTTT. This encodes CAWSVSLRSTGELFF.

This rearrangement joins TRBV6-6 to TRBJ2-3; D possibly corresponds to TRBD2 (6 bases). Trimming removed 0 bases from V and 8 bases from J, with 6 bases in between. In germline, CDR1 is MNHNY, CDR2 SVGAGI (reference sequence). The CDR3 loop spans 12 amino acids. Here the CDR3 reads CASSYSGGTQYF. DNA for the CDR3: TGTGCCAGCAGTTACTCGGGGGGTACGCAGTATTTT.

This chain uses TRBV10-1 with TRBJ2-3; possibly TRBD2 for D (6 bases). Germline-derived CDR1 and CDR2 are WNHNN and SYGVQD (reference sequence). Trimming stripped 0 bases from V and 3 bases from J, with 7 bases between. The CDR3 consists of 14 residues. This CDR3 is CASSESRGTDTQYF. In DNA form, the CDR3 reads TGCGCCAGCAGTGAGTCCCGGGGGACAGATACGCAGTATTTT.

The chain has TRBV28 and TRBJ1-1; D not resolved. CDR1 and CDR2 (germline): MDHEN, SYDVKM. The germline V and J ends were trimmed by 3 bases and 2 bases, with 13 bases remaining between them. This CDR3 comprises 15 residues. The CDR3 nucleotides are TGTGCCAGCAGTTTTCGGGGATTTTTTAACACTGAAGCTTTCTTT. As protein: CASSFRGFFNTEAFF. The full variable domain, in which reference TRBV28 and TRBJ1-1 provide the parts outside the CDR3, is DVKVTQSSRYLVKRTGEKVFLECVQDMDHENMFWYRQDPGLGLRLIYFSYDVKMKEKGDIPEGYSVSREKKERFSLILESASTNQTSMYLCASSFRGFFNTEAFFGQGTRLTVV.

This chain connects TRBV10-3 to TRBJ1-2; D remains ambiguous. This CDR3 is 13 amino acids long. Germline assignment: CDR1 ENHRY and CDR2 SYGVKD. Trimming took off 6 bases at V and 7 bases at J, with 15 bases between the two ends. The chain's CDR3 is CAIRRETGSGYTF. CDR3 DNA sequence: TGTGCCATCAGGAGAGAGACGGGTTCTGGCTACACCTTC.

The J gene is TRBJ1-1, the V gene TRBV7-9; no definite D call. Looked up from germline, CDR1 is SEHNR and CDR2 is FQNEAQ (reference sequence). The CDR3 runs to 15 residues. The V end was cut by 7 bases, the J end by 0 bases, with 15 bases between. For the CDR3, the DNA is TGTGCCAGCATTCGCCCCGGAGGAATGAACACTGAAGCTTTCTTT. Protein product: CASIRPGGMNTEAFF.

The chain uses TRBV2 and TRBJ1-4; TRBD1 aligns across 7 bases. This CDR3 has 15 amino acids. Germline V lookup: CDR1 SNHLY, CDR2 FYNNEI. Losses at the gene ends were 3 bases for V and 7 bases for J; bases not matched to a gene: 8. The CDR3 sequence: CASSDELGGSEKLFF. The CDR3 bases are TGTGCCAGCAGTGATGAGTTAGGGGGCAGTGAAAAACTGTTTTTT.

V is TRBV5-1 and J is TRBJ2-3; 7 bases fit TRBD1. J gave up 6 bases and V 4 bases, and 11 bases lay outside the gene matches. The CDR3 runs 15 residues. Germline CDR1 reads SGHRS; CDR2 reads YFSETQ. The CDR3 DNA is TGCGCCAGCAGCGTTAGGGGGCTTGGTGTCGATACGCAGTATTTT. Translating gives CASSVRGLGVDTQYF.